What follows describes a single T cell receptor (beta chain). What it recognizes is unknown. With 60 Vbeta and 13 Jbeta primers, the PCR was carried out. Sequenced by immunoSEQ multiplex PCR; TCRdb stores in-frame clones only, minus some. The sample has 110,000 to 150,000 clones, about a tenth seen once. The entry originates in a study of cytomegalovirus exposure and HLA in healthy donors. Trimming left V 8 bases short and J 0 bases short, with 9 bases between. The CDR3 runs 13 residues. The germline gives CDR1 MNHEY, CDR2 SMNVEV (reference sequence). Findings and limits, study-wide: Most likely, a cluster of highly shared sequence variants arose as a sequencing artifact. An analysis that came later showed most CMV-associated TCR beta chains appearing HLA-restricted. TCR beta sequences reportedly predicted the HLA-A and HLA-B alleles of most subjects accurately.

The chain has TRBV27 and TRBJ2-3; unclear D gene. This sequence was found in a male donor in good health and CMV-seronegative. The sample taken for sequencing was PBMCs. The CDR3 region has the DNA TGTGCCAGCCGAAGCTCTAGCACAGATACGCAGTATTTT. It translates to CASRSSSTDTQYF.